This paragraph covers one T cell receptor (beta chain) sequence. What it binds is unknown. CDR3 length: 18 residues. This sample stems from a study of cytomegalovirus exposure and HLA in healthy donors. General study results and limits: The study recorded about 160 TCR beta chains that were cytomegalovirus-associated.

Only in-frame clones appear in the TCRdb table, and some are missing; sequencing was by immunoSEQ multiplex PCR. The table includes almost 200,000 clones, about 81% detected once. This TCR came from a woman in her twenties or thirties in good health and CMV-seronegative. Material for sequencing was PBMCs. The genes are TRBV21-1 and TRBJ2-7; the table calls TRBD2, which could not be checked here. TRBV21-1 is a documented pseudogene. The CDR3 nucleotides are TGTGCCAGCAGCAAAGAGGATCCAGGATGGGGACTCGTATACGAGCAGTACTTC. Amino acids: CASSKEDPGWGLVYEQYF.